This T cell receptor (beta chain) was sequenced in a study of cytomegalovirus exposure and HLA in healthy donors. Study details: When fewer than 500 donors were genotyped, more than 70% of them were found to fall in the Caucasian-associated ancestry cluster.

The CDR3 totals 17 residues. V was pared by 6 bases and J by 0 bases, with 11 bases of the junction left unmatched. Per germline, CDR1 MDHEN and CDR2 SYDVKM. PCR primers comprised 60 Vbeta and 13 Jbeta primers. Clones were sequenced by immunoSEQ multiplex PCR, and TCRdb holds only the in-frame ones, with some missing. Of about 130,000 clones in the sample, roughly 70% are singletons; the top ten hold around 4%. This clone was recorded once. Its antigen is currently unknown. Overall study results and limits: TCR beta V- and J-gene trimming was later associated with a missense DCLRE1C variant.

The chain uses TRBV28 and TRBJ1-5; TRBD1 matches at 7 bases. This clonotype was sampled from a man in his late teens or twenties in good health and CMV-seropositive. Sequencing was done on a sample of PBMCs. The DNA of the CDR3 is TGTGCCAGCAGGTCAATGGTACAGGGGTATAGCAATCAGCCCCAGCATTTT. As protein: CASRSMVQGYSNQPQHF.